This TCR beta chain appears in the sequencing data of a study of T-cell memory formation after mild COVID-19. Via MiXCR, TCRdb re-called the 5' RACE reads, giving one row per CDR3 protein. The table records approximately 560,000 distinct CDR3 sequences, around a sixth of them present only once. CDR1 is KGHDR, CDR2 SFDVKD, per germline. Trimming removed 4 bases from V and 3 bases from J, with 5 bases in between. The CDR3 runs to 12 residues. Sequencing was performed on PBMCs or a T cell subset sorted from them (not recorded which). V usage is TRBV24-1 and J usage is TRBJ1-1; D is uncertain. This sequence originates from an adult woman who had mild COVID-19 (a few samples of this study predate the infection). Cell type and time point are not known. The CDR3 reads CATSDLDTEAFF. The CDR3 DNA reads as TGTGCCACCAGTGACTTGGACACTGAAGCTTTCTTT.